This is a list of T cell receptor beta chains from one sample in a study of T cells in Graves' hyperthyroidism and ophthalmopathy. TCRdb re-called the multiplex PCR reads with MiXCR, one entry per CDR3 protein. Among around 340,000 distinct CDR3 sequences listed, approximately 14% were seen once. Sequencing was done on a sample of blood. Receptors were obtained from a woman in her 30s with Graves' hyperthyroidism. Each CDR3 is given with its conserved first and last residue. A D gene is named only where the DNA matches it firmly. Size is omitted from some rows. Given values are once, few, many or a class for expanded clones.

NA TRBJ2-2 NA TRBV7-2 CASSLFLSGGAGELFF TGTGCCAGCAGCTTATTTCTAAGTGGTGGGGCCGGGGAGCTGTTTTTT
NA TRBJ2-3 NA TRBV6-1 CASSEVLGVGTDTQYF TGTGCCAGCAGTGAAGTATTGGGTGTCGGCACAGATACGCAGTATTTT
few TRBJ2-1 TRBD1 TRBV24-1 CATSDSGQGIYNEQFF TGTGCCACCAGTGATTCCGGACAGGGAATCTACAATGAGCAGTTCTTC
NA TRBJ2-7 TRBD2 TRBV4-2 CASSPRGGGSSYEQYF TGTGCCAGCAGCCCAAGAGGCGGCGGGAGCTCCTACGAGCAGTACTTC
NA TRBJ1-5 NA TRBV6-2/TRBV6-3 CASSARGLLYSNQPQHF TGTGCCAGCAGTGCTCGGGGATTGCTTTATAGCAATCAGCCCCAGCATTTT
many TRBJ2-3 NA TRBV20-1 CSAQADYPPTSTDTQYF TGCAGTGCTCAAGCGGACTACCCCCCCACTAGCACAGATACGCAGTATTTT
NA TRBJ1-6 TRBD1 TRBV20-1 CSAKKQGWNSPLHF TGCAGTGCTAAGAAACAGGGGTGGAATTCACCCCTCCACTTT
NA TRBJ2-5 NA TRBV29-1 CSVEDHRREETQYF TGCAGCGTTGAAGATCACAGGAGGGAAGAGACCCAGTACTTC
NA TRBJ2-6 NA TRBV28 CASSRGGTGANVLTF TGTGCCAGCAGCCGGGGAGGAACTGGGGCCAACGTCCTGACTTTC
NA TRBJ2-3 NA TRBV28 CASSFSAGGTGTQYF TGTGCCAGCAGTTTCTCGGCGGGAGGGACAGGTACGCAGTATTTT
many TRBJ2-1 NA TRBV7-2 CASSFAATAGNEQFF TGTGCCAGCAGCTTTGCGGCCACAGCCGGCAATGAGCAGTTCTTC
NA TRBJ2-1 NA TRBV30 CAWSTGNNEQFF TGTGCCTGGAGCACAGGGAACAATGAGCAGTTCTTC
many TRBJ2-3 NA TRBV7-9 CASSFLMARGDTQYF TGTGCCAGCAGCTTTCTAATGGCGAGGGGGGATACGCAGTATTTT
NA TRBJ2-6 NA TRBV7-2 CASSTQGFGANVLTF TGTGCCAGCAGCACCCAGGGATTTGGGGCCAACGTCCTGACTTTC
NA TRBJ2-7 TRBD2 TRBV18 CASSPAGGGYEQYF TGTGCCAGCTCACCGGCGGGAGGAGGGTACGAGCAGTACTTC
once TRBJ2-2 NA TRBV6-1 CASRKTLGGGQSGEPFF TGTGCCAGCAGAAAAACTCTAGGGGGGGGGCAGTCCGGGGAGCCGTTTTTT
many TRBJ1-5 NA TRBV2 CASSKDRANSNQPQHF TGTGCCAGCAGCAAAGACCGGGCCAATAGCAATCAGCCCCAGCATTTT
NA TRBJ2-3 TRBD2 TRBV6-1 CASSPLGRAPTDTQYF TGTGCCAGCAGTCCCTTGGGGAGGGCGCCCACAGATACGCAGTATTTT
many TRBJ1-1 TRBD1 TRBV12-3/TRBV12-4 CASSPTGVNTEAFF TGTGCCAGCAGTCCGACAGGGGTGAACACTGAAGCTTTCTTT
many TRBJ2-5 NA TRBV2 CASSVLGLGQYF TGTGCCAGCAGTGTTCTGGGTTTAGGCCAGTACTTC
many TRBJ2-1 NA TRBV10-3 CAISESRGEQFF TGTGCCATCAGTGAGTCGAGGGGGGAGCAGTTCTTC
many TRBJ2-5 TRBD2 TRBV20-1 CSALRTSGAGETQYF TGCAGTGCTCTCCGGACTAGCGGGGCAGGGGAGACCCAGTACTTC
NA TRBJ2-2 NA TRBV3-1 CASSQDKPGELFF TGTGCCAGCAGCCAAGATAAACCCGGGGAGCTGTTTTTT
many TRBJ2-3 TRBD2 TRBV20-1 CSARGWAGKAGTVTDTQYF TGCAGTGCTAGAGGCTGGGCAGGGAAAGCGGGGACGGTGACAGATACGCAGTATTTT
few TRBJ1-6 NA TRBV6-1 CASRAQGYASPLHF TGTGCCAGCAGAGCCCAGGGTTACGCTTCACCCCTCCACTTT
many TRBJ1-5 NA TRBV9 CASSPDAYSNQPQHF TGTGCCAGCAGCCCCGACGCGTATAGCAATCAGCCCCAGCATTTT
many TRBJ1-4 TRBD1 TRBV2 CASSSGQGSRGKLFF TGTGCCAGCAGTTCAGGACAGGGTTCAAGGGGAAAACTGTTTTTT
many TRBJ2-2 NA TRBV11-2 CASSLDSGDTGELFF TGTGCCAGCAGCTTAGATTCAGGGGACACCGGGGAGCTGTTTTTT
many TRBJ2-1 TRBD2 TRBV28 CASSPASGSYNEQFF TGTGCCAGCAGTCCTGCTAGCGGCAGCTACAATGAGCAGTTCTTC
NA TRBJ1-5 NA TRBV5-5 CASSFEGLSRNQPQHF TGTGCCAGCAGCTTTGAAGGGTTGTCGCGCAATCAGCCCCAGCATTTT
NA TRBJ1-1 NA TRBV6-5 CASRKRGFRPRGTEAFF TGTGCCAGCAGGAAACGGGGTTTTCGTCCTCGAGGCACTGAAGCTTTCTTT
NA TRBJ2-3 NA TRBV27 CASTPLGWDTQYF TGTGCCAGCACTCCTTTGGGCTGGGATACGCAGTATTTT
NA TRBJ1-1 NA TRBV4-1 CASSPRVSAHTEAFF TGCGCCAGCAGCCCCCGGGTCAGCGCCCACACTGAAGCTTTCTTT
many TRBJ1-4 NA TRBV27 CASSLWPGNEKLFF TGTGCCAGCAGTTTATGGCCGGGAAATGAAAAACTGTTTTTT
NA TRBJ1-6 NA TRBV7-3 CASSLLGAGNNSPLHF TGTGCCAGCAGCTTATTAGGGGCGGGTAATAATTCACCCCTCCACTTT
many TRBJ2-2 NA TRBV7-8 CASSLANSNTGELFF TGTGCCAGCAGCTTAGCGAACTCCAACACCGGGGAGCTGTTTTTT
many TRBJ1-1 NA TRBV7-8 CASSSVFGEAFF NA
many TRBJ2-3 NA TRBV27 CASSGIATSTDTQYF TGTGCCAGCAGCGGGATAGCGACTAGCACAGATACGCAGTATTTT
few TRBJ2-6 NA TRBV28 CASSWGGTGANVLTF TGTGCCAGCAGCTGGGGAGGAACTGGGGCCAACGTCCTGACTTTC
NA TRBJ2-6 NA TRBV7-2 CASSLDRVVSGANVLTF TGTGCCAGCAGCTTAGACAGGGTGGTATCTGGGGCCAACGTCCTGACTTTC
many TRBJ2-5 NA TRBV6-1 CASSETPGMAETQYF TGTGCCAGCAGTGAAACCCCAGGGATGGCAGAGACCCAGTACTTC
few TRBJ1-6 NA TRBV6-1 CASSEGAGNSPLHF TGTGCCAGCAGTGAAGGGGCAGGTAATTCACCCCTCCACTTT
NA TRBJ1-6 NA TRBV4-3 CASSQETGTLHF TGCGCCAGCAGCCAGGAAACAGGTACCCTCCACTTT
many TRBJ2-1 TRBD2 TRBV20-1 CSASSGRRWIDEQFF TGCAGTGCTAGCAGCGGGAGGAGGTGGATCGATGAGCAGTTCTTC
few TRBJ1-1 NA TRBV20-1 CSARETGRNTEAFF TGCAGTGCTAGGGAAACAGGGCGGAACACTGAAGCTTTCTTT
NA TRBJ2-1 NA TRBV6-1 CASREGTDFSYNEQFF TGTGCCAGCAGGGAAGGGACTGACTTCTCCTACAATGAGCAGTTCTTC
few TRBJ2-5 TRBD2 TRBV6-2/TRBV6-3 CASTSGSRETQYF TGTGCCAGCACTAGCGGGAGTAGGGAGACCCAGTACTTC
NA TRBJ2-1 TRBD2 TRBV29-1 CSVEGLAGGYNEQFF TGCAGCGTTGAAGGACTAGCGGGAGGGTACAATGAGCAGTTCTTC
NA TRBJ1-5 NA TRBV19 CASKALLGSNQPQHF TGTGCCAGTAAGGCGCTCCTAGGGAGCAATCAGCCCCAGCATTTT
many TRBJ1-2 TRBD1 TRBV6-5 CASSYGRDRDYGYTF TGTGCCAGCAGTTACGGTCGGGACAGGGACTATGGCTACACCTTC
many TRBJ1-2 NA TRBV9 CASSVAQGIEYGYTF TGTGCCAGCAGCGTAGCCCAGGGGATTGAGTATGGCTACACCTTC
NA TRBJ1-1 NA TRBV18 CASSPGPGRRSTTEAFF TGTGCCAGCTCACCGGGACCCGGAAGGAGGAGTACCACTGAAGCTTTCTTT
few TRBJ2-1 TRBD2 TRBV7-2 CASSPRTSGGDNEQFF TGTGCCAGCAGCCCGAGGACTAGCGGAGGAGATAATGAGCAGTTCTTC
many TRBJ2-1 NA TRBV24-1 CATSRAVYNEQFF TGTGCCACCAGTCGGGCAGTCTACAATGAGCAGTTCTTC
NA TRBJ2-3 TRBD2 TRBV28 CASSLEVLAGGTDTQYF TGTGCCAGCAGTTTAGAGGTCCTAGCGGGAGGCACAGATACGCAGTATTTT